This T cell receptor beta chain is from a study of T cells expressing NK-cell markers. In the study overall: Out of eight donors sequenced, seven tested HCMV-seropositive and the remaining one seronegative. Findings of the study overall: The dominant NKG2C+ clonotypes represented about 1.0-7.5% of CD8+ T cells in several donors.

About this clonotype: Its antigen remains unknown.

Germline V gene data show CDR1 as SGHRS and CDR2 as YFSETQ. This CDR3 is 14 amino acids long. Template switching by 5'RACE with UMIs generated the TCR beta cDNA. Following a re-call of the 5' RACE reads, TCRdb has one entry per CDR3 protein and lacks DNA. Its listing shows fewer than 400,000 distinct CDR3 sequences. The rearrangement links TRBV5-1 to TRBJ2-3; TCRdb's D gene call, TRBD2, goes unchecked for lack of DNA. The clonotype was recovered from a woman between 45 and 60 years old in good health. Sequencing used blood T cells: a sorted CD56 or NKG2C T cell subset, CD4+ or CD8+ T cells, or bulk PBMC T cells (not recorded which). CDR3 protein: CASSGAGGADTQYF.